These 2 T cell receptor beta chains share one sample of origin, sequenced in a study of cytomegalovirus exposure and HLA in healthy donors. 60 Vbeta and 13 Jbeta primers were used in PCR. Clones were read by immunoSEQ multiplex PCR, and TCRdb kept only the in-frame ones, dropping some. The profile shows approximately 150,000 clones, roughly four fifths of them singletons. Sample: PBMCs. The receptors derive from a female donor in good health and CMV-seronegative.

The chain has TRBV4-1 and TRBJ1-1, with a weak D call TRBD1 (6 bases). CDR1 and CDR2 from the germline V gene are MGHRA and YSYEKL. This CDR3 spans 15 amino acids. V lost 3 bases, J lost 0 bases, and 11 bases lay in between. The CDR3 DNA sequence: TGCGCCAGCAGCCATCCACAGGGTATGAACACTGAAGCTTTCTTT. Its protein product is CASSHPQGMNTEAFF.

The chain uses TRBV27 and TRBJ2-2; 9 nucleotides match TRBD2. J gave up 4 bases and V 5 bases, and 8 bases lay outside the gene matches. The V gene's germline CDR1 is MNHEY and CDR2 SMNVEV (reference sequence). The CDR3 loop spans 16 amino acids. The DNA for the CDR3 is TGTGCCAGCAGTCGTTTAGCGGGAGTAGGCACCGGGGAGCTGTTTTTT. Protein: CASSRLAGVGTGELFF.